The 24 T cell receptor beta chains below come from one sample, sequenced in a study of blood T cell repertoires in COVID-19. Produced via immunoSEQ multiplex PCR; TCRdb's table is partial and in-frame only. The repertoire holds some 100,000 clones, with 70% to 80% as singletons. Sequencing used peripheral blood. The receptors were sampled from a human donor in a cohort sampled during active COVID-19.

The DNA for the CDR3 is TGCAGTGCTAGTGGAACAGGGGCCTCCTACGAGCAGTACTTC. Translated: CSASGTGASYEQYF. The chain links TRBV20-1 to TRBJ2-7, with 7 positions matching TRBD1. V gave up 3 bases and J gave up 0 bases; unmatched junction bases: 5. CDR3 length: 14 residues. Germline values: CDR1 DFQATT, CDR2 SNEGSKA (reference sequence).

The rearrangement links TRBV28 to TRBJ2-1; D is uncertain. The V and J ends lost 7 bases and 0 bases respectively, with 13 bases between them. This CDR3 is built from 15 residues. The V gene's germline CDR1 is MDHEN and CDR2 SYDVKM. The CDR3 protein is CASTPARPSYNEQFF. The DNA of the CDR3 is TGTGCCAGCACCCCCGCTAGGCCCTCCTACAATGAGCAGTTCTTC.

The rearrangement joins TRBV6-1 to TRBJ2-6; D call uncertain. The V end was cut by 2 bases, the J end by 5 bases, with 4 bases between. This CDR3 has 13 amino acids. Germline V gene data show CDR1 as MNHNS and CDR2 as SASEGT. The CDR3 DNA reads as TGTGCCAGCAGTGAAAACTGGGCCAACGTCCTGACTTTC. Translated: CASSENWANVLTF.

The V and J genes are TRBV4-1 and TRBJ1-2; D unclear. V was cut by 2 bases and J by 5 bases, with 9 bases left in between. The CDR3 covers 13 residues. From germline, CDR1 is MGHRA and CDR2 YSYEKL. The CDR3 DNA follows: TGCGCCAGCAGCCAACGGTTAACTTATGGCTACACCTTC. This codes for CASSQRLTYGYTF.

The rearrangement uses TRBV25-1 and TRBJ2-1; possibly TRBD1 for D (6 bases). The CDR3 sequence is 13 residues long. Trimming took off 5 bases at V and 6 bases at J, with 11 bases between the two ends. Germline assignment: CDR1 MGHDK and CDR2 SYGVNS. The CDR3 spells CASSSKDSNEQFF. CDR3 DNA sequence: TGTGCCAGCAGTTCAAAGGACAGCAATGAGCAGTTCTTC.

This clone has a handful of counts. V gene TRBV2 combines with J gene TRBJ1-4; a weak D match, TRBD1 (6 bases). The germline V and J ends were trimmed by 0 bases and 5 bases, with 16 bases remaining between them. Germline CDR1 and CDR2: SNHLY and FYNNEI. This CDR3 contains 17 residues. CDR3 amino acids: CASSEAFEQGGNEKLFF. DNA of the CDR3: TGTGCCAGCAGTGAAGCCTTCGAACAGGGTGGGAATGAAAAACTGTTTTTT.

This clone is a singleton in its sample. The chain combines TRBV29-1 with TRBJ1-1, with unresolved D. Trimming shortened V by 5 bases and J by 0 bases, and 4 bases separated the two germline ends. Per germline, CDR1 SQVTM and CDR2 ANQGSEA. The CDR3 is made up of 11 amino acids. The CDR3 is CSVSLNTEAFF. In nucleotides, the CDR3 is TGCAGCGTTAGCCTGAACACTGAAGCTTTCTTT.

J is TRBJ2-1 and V is TRBV24-1; TRBD2 agrees at 8 bases. This CDR3 is built from 14 residues. In germline, CDR1 is KGHDR, CDR2 SFDVKD. V lost 4 bases and J lost 6; bases outside the gene matches: 4. CDR3 coding DNA: TGTGCCACCAGTGACCCGGGACTAGGCAATGAGCAGTTCTTC. Encoded protein: CATSDPGLGNEQFF.

This clone was recorded once. The rearrangement uses TRBV19 and TRBJ2-5; 9 bases map to TRBD2. CDR1 and CDR2 from the germline V gene are LNHDA and SQIVND (reference sequence). V was clipped by 0 bases and J by 4 bases; unmatched bases: 6. The CDR3 extends over 16 amino acids. The CDR3 loop reads CASSIDPSGRSETQYF. In nucleotides, the CDR3 is TGTGCCAGTAGTATAGATCCCAGCGGGAGGTCAGAGACCCAGTACTTC.

V usage is TRBV7-9 and J usage is TRBJ2-5; D possibly corresponds to TRBD2 (5 bases). Trimming removed 2 bases at V and 2 bases at J, with 18 bases between. CDR3 length: 17 residues. Germline loops: CDR1 SEHNR, CDR2 FQNEAQ (reference sequence). CDR3 coding DNA: TGTGCCAGCAGCTTACTCCGAGGGCAGCTAGATCAAGAGACCCAGTACTTC. It yields the protein CASSLLRGQLDQETQYF.

The chain combines TRBV6-6 with TRBJ2-7; TRBD2 matches at 10 bases. After removal of 2 bases from V and 4 bases from J, the junction contained 5 bases not matched to a gene. This CDR3 is 15 amino acids long. The germline gives CDR1 MNHNY, CDR2 SVGAGI (reference sequence). CDR3 DNA sequence: TGTGCCAGCAGTTACCCAGCGGGAGGGCCGTACGAGCAGTACTTC. Its protein product is CASSYPAGGPYEQYF.

The J gene is TRBJ1-6, the V gene TRBV2; 7 bases fit TRBD1. From germline, CDR1 is SNHLY and CDR2 FYNNEI. V was pared by 6 bases and J by 10 bases, with 6 bases of the junction left unmatched. The CDR3 runs to 13 residues. The CDR3 loop is CASRPDRASPLHF. CDR3 sequence (DNA): TGTGCCAGCAGACCCGACAGGGCCTCACCCCTCCACTTT. Combining the CDR3 with reference TRBV2 and TRBJ1-6 gives the whole variable domain EPEVTQTPSHQVTQMGQEVILRCVPISNHLYFYWYRQILGQKVEFLVSFYNNEISEKSEIFDDQFSVERPDGSNFTLKIRSTKLEDSAMYFCASRPDRASPLHFGNGTRLTVT.

This chain joins TRBV25-1 and TRBJ2-7; D is perhaps TRBD1 (5 bases). This CDR3 has 15 residues. CDR1 and CDR2 (germline): MGHDK, SYGVNS. V lost 1 base and J lost 6, with 16 bases in between. For the CDR3, the DNA is TGTGCCAGCAGTGAATTTAGGACACCTCCTCGCGAGCAGTACTTC. Its protein is CASSEFRTPPREQYF.

CDR3 coding DNA: TGTGCCAGCAGTGAAGGTTTCGCTAGCTACGAGCAGTACTTC. Its translation: CASSEGFASYEQYF. The chain uses TRBV2 and TRBJ2-7; D is undetermined. From germline, CDR1 is SNHLY and CDR2 FYNNEI. The CDR3 runs to 14 residues. The germline V and J ends were trimmed by 1 base and 3 bases, with 10 bases remaining between them.

The CDR3 is CASSQSLTSSNQPQHF. CDR3 nucleotide sequence: TGTGCCAGCAGCCAATCCCTTACCAGTAGCAATCAGCCCCAGCATTTT. The chain recombines TRBV13 with TRBJ1-5; no reliable D call. Germline V CDR1 and CDR2: PRHDT, FYEKMQ (reference sequence). The CDR3 has 16 amino acids. The V and J ends lost 5 bases and 0 bases respectively, with 14 bases between them.

The chain joins TRBV10-2 to TRBJ2-7, with 7 bases that match TRBD2. CDR3 size: 13 residues. V gave up 4 bases and J gave up 0 bases; unmatched junction bases: 0. Germline V gene lookup returns CDR1 WSHSY and CDR2 SAAADI. CDR3 sequence: CASSGGGSYEQYF. The CDR3 nucleotides are TGCGCCAGCAGTGGGGGGGGCTCCTACGAGCAGTACTTC.

The genes are TRBV7-2 and TRBJ1-6, with TRBD1 as a possible D gene (5 bases). V lost 1 base, J lost 7 bases, and 8 bases lay in between. Germline CDR1 and CDR2: SGHTA and FQGNSA. This CDR3 has 14 amino acids. CDR3 in DNA: TGTGCCAGCAGCTTAGTGGGGCAGAATTCACCCCTCCACTTT. It is translated as CASSLVGQNSPLHF.

This clone has at least ten counts. The rearrangement uses TRBV6-5 and TRBJ2-5, with 13 bases lining up with TRBD2. CDR1 MNHEY and CDR2 SVGAGI come from the germline V gene. V lost 2 bases to trimming and J lost 5 bases; unmatched junction nucleotides: 5. The CDR3 spans 16 residues. DNA for the CDR3: TGTGCCAGCAGTTACCAGACTAGCGGGAGGCGGGAGACCCAGTACTTC. Translation gives CASSYQTSGRRETQYF.

This chain connects TRBV7-9 to TRBJ1-1; no clear D. This CDR3 region has 16 residues. Germline V gene sequence: CDR1 SEHNR, CDR2 FQNEAQ (reference sequence). With 5 bases removed from V and 1 base from J, the gap between germline ends came to 17 bases. CDR3 nucleotide sequence: TGTGCCAGCAGCCCCGCCAAGACTGCTCGGAACACTGAAGCTTTCTTT. Protein product: CASSPAKTARNTEAFF.

V is TRBV11-2 and J is TRBJ2-7; D remains ambiguous. The CDR3 contains 12 residues. CDR1 is SGHAT, CDR2 FQNNGV, per germline. Trimming cost V 5 bases and J 1 base, with 6 bases left between them. Here the CDR3 DNA reads TGTGCCAGCAGCCCGCAGTCCTACGAGCAGTACTTC. As protein: CASSPQSYEQYF. The full variable domain, with the rest looked up from reference TRBV11-2 and TRBJ2-7, is EAGVAQSPRYKIIEKRQSVAFWCNPISGHATLYWYQQILGQGPKLLIQFQNNGVVDDSQLPKDRFSAERLKGVDSTLKIQPAKLEDSAVYLCASSPQSYEQYFGPGTRLTVT.

This clone was picked up a small number of times. The chain couples TRBV7-2 to TRBJ2-1, with 8 bases matching TRBD1. Germline values: CDR1 SGHTA, CDR2 FQGNSA. The CDR3 has 15 residues. V lost 6 bases to trimming and J lost 9 bases; unmatched junction nucleotides: 13. The CDR3, as DNA: TGTGCCAGCAGACCGGGGACAGGAGTCGTCAGTGAGCAGTTCTTC. Protein product: CASRPGTGVVSEQFF.

The gene calls are TRBV30 and TRBJ2-1, with 7 bases lining up with TRBD2. Germline CDR1 and CDR2: GTSNPN and SVGIG (reference sequence). Germline trimming cut 2 bases from V and 9 bases from J; bases unmatched to any gene: 7. This CDR3 has 13 amino acids. CDR3 residues: CAWSSGGVGEQFF. CDR3 coding DNA: TGTGCCTGGAGTTCGGGGGGAGTCGGTGAGCAGTTCTTC.

CDR3 sequence (DNA): TGTGCCAGCCGTGGGGGCAGAACCTCTGAAGCTTTCTTT. Protein product: CASRGGRTSEAFF. V and J are TRBV7-9 and TRBJ1-1; perhaps TRBD1 as D (6 bases). Per germline, CDR1 SEHNR and CDR2 FQNEAQ (reference sequence). This CDR3 region has 13 residues. V gave up 8 bases and J gave up 6 bases, with 16 bases separating them.

V usage is TRBV10-3 and J usage is TRBJ1-2; TRBD1 agrees at 9 bases. Trimming cost V 0 bases and J 3 bases; bases outside gene matches: 2. CDR3 length equals 15 residues. Germline V gives CDR1 ENHRY, CDR2 SYGVKD. CDR3 residues: CAISESGQGHYGYTF. In nucleotides, the CDR3 is TGTGCCATCAGTGAGTCTGGACAGGGGCACTATGGCTACACCTTC.